The entry below gives a single TCR beta chain sequence along with its context. Each donor's status was that of a healthy bone marrow donor. Donors were nominally healthy when sampled, though unrecorded immune exposures were likely. This sample was included in a study of cytomegalovirus exposure and HLA in healthy donors. Trimming took 1 base from V and 4 from J, leaving 8 bases between them. CDR1 is SGHRS and CDR2 is YFSETQ in the germline V gene. The CDR3 length is 14 residues. PCR amplification relied on 60 Vbeta primers (plus 13 Jbeta primers). Per the authors' pipeline: A later analysis counted tens of millions of unique TCR beta chains, some 10 million shared. Clones were sequenced by immunoSEQ multiplex PCR, and TCRdb holds only the in-frame ones, with some missing. Clone size and the V and J calls come from that table; the DNA yielded D and trimming. The table shows over 65,000 clones, with roughly four fifths occurring only once.

The chain combines TRBV5-1 with TRBJ2-2, with D perhaps matching TRBD1 (5 bases). The sequence was obtained from a human donor in good health. Sequencing input: PBMCs. This chain's CDR3 is CASSLLQATGELFF. DNA of the CDR3: TGCGCCAGCAGCTTGTTACAGGCCACCGGGGAGCTGTTTTTT.